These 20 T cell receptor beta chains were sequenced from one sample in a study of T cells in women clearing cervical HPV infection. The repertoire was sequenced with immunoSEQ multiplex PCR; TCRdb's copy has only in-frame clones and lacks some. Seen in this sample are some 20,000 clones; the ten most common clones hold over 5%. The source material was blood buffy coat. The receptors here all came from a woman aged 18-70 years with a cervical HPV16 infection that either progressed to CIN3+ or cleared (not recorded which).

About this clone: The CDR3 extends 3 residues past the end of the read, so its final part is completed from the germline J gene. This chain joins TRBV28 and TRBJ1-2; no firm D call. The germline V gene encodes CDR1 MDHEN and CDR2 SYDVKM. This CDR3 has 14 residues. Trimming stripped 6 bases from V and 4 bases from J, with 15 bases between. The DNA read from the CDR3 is TGTGCCAGCAGGGTCAGCACAGAGACCTATGGC. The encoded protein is CASRVSTETYG. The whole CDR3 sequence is CASRVSTETYGYTF.

Incomplete CDR3 DNA: TGTGCCAGTAGTATTGGGAGCGGGAGTTTGAGCACAGATACG. It translates to CASSIGSGSLSTDT. Given in full, the CDR3 is CASSIGSGSLSTDTQYF. V usage is TRBV19 and J usage is TRBJ2-3; the match to TRBD2 covers 8 bases. The sequence runs out 3 residues before the end of the CDR3; the remainder is reconstructed from the germline J gene. Trimming at V came to 3 bases and at J to 0 bases, leaving 8 bases not matched to a gene. The length of the CDR3 is 17 residues. Germline loops: CDR1 LNHDA, CDR2 SQIVND (reference sequence).

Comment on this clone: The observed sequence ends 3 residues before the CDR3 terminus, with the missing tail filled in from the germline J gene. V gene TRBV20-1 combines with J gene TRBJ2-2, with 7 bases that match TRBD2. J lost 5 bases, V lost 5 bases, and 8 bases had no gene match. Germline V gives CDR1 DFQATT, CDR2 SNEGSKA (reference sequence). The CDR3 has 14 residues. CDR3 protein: CSALSGKGTGELFF. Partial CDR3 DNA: TGCAGTGCTCTAAGCGGGAAAGGGACCGGGGAG.

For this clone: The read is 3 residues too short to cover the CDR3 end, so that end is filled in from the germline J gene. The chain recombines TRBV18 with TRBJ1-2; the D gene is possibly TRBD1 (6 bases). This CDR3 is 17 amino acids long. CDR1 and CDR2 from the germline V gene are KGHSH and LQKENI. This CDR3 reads CASSENVGAIGSDTYTF. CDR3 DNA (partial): TGTGCCAGCTCTGAAAATGTGGGGGCGATAGGCTCAGATACC. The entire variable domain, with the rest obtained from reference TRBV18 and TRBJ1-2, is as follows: NAGVMQNPRHLVRRRGQEARLRCSPMKGHSHVYWYRQLPEEGLKFMVYLQKENIIDESGMPKERFSAEFPKEGPSILRIQQVVRGDSAAYFCASSENVGAIGSDTYTFGSGTRLTVV.

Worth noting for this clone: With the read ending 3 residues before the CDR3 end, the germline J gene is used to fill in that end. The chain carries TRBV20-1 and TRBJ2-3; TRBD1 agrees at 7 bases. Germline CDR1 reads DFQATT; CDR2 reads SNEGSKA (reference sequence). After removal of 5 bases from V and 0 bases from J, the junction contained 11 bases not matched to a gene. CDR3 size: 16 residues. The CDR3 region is CSASERTGISTDTQYF. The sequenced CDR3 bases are TGCAGTGCTTCCGAGAGGACAGGAATAAGCACAGATACG.

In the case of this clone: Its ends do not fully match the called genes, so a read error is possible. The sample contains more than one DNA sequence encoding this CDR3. The DNA read from the CDR3 is TGCAGTGCTAGACCCAGGGGTAGCTCTGGAAACACT. The encoded protein is CSARPRGSSGNT. The full CDR3 is CSARPRGSSGNTIYF. The chain carries TRBV20-1 and TRBJ1-3; D is perhaps TRBD1 (6 bases). The read halts 3 residues ahead of the CDR3 end, with the missing end drawn from the germline J gene. CDR1 and CDR2 (germline): DFQATT, SNEGSKA (reference sequence). CDR3 length: 15 amino acids.

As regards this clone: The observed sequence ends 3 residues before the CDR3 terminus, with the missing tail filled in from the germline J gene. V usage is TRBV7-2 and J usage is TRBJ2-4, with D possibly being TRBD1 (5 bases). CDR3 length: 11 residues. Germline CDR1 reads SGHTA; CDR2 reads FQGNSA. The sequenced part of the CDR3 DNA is TGTGCCAGCAGCCCCCAGGGTGGT. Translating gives CASSPQGG. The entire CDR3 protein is CASSPQGGQYF.

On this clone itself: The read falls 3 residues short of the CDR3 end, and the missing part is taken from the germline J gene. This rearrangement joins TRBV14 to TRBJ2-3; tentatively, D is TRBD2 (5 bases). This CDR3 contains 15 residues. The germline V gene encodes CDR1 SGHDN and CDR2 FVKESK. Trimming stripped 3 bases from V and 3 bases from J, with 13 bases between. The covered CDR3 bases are TGTGCCAGCAGCCACGGGGTTAGCGCGACAGATACG. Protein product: CASSHGVSATDT. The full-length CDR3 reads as CASSHGVSATDTQYF.

This CDR3 is CASSTGTSRTYNEQFF. The sequenced CDR3 bases are TGTGCCAGTAGTACAGGGACTAGCCGAACCTACAATGAG. The chain joins TRBV19 to TRBJ2-1, with 9 bases matching TRBD2. Read coverage stops 3 residues before the CDR3 terminus; the germline J gene supplies the remainder. From germline, CDR1 is LNHDA and CDR2 SQIVND (reference sequence). The CDR3 sequence is 16 residues long. With 4 bases clipped from V and 2 bases from J, the junction kept 6 bases outside the gene matches.

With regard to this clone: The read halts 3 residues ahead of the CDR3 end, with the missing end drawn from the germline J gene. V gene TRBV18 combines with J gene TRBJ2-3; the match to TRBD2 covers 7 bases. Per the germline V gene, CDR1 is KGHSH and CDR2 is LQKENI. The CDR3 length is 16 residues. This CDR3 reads CASSLTGGGNNQPQYF. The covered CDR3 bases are TGTGCCAGCTCACTCACCGGGGGAGGGAACAATCAGCCG. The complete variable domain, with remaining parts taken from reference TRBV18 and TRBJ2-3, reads NAGVMQNPRHLVRRRGQEARLRCSPMKGHSHVYWYRQLPEEGLKFMVYLQKENIIDESGMPKERFSAEFPKEGPSILRIQQVVRGDSAAYFCASSLTGGGNNQPQYFGPGTRLTVL.

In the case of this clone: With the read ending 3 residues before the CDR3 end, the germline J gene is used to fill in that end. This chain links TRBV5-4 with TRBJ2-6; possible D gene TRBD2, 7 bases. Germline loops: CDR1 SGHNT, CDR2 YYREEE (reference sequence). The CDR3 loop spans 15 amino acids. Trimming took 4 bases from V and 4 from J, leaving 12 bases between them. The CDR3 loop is CASSRGGFGANVLTF. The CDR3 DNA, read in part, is TGTGCCAGCAGCAGGGGGGGATTCGGGGCCAACGTC. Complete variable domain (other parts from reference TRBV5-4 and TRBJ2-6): ETGVTQSPTHLIKTRGQQVTLRCSSQSGHNTVSWYQQALGQGPQFIFQYYREEENGRGNFPPRFSGLQFPNYSSELNVNALELDDSALYLCASSRGGFGANVLTFGAGSRLTVL.

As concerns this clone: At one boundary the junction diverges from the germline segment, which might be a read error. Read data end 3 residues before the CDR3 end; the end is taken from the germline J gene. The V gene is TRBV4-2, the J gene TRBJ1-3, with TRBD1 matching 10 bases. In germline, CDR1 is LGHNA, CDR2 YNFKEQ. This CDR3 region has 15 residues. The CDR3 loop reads CASSQDRGLGNTIYF. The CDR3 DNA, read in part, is TGCGCCAGCAGCCAAGACAGGGGGCTTGGAAACACC.

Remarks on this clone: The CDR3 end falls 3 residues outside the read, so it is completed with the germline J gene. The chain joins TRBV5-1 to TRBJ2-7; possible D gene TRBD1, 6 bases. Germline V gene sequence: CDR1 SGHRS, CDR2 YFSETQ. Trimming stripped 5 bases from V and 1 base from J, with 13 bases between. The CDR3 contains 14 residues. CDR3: CASSGRGNSYEQYF. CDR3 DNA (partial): TGCGCCAGCAGTGGCAGGGGAAATTCCTACGAG.

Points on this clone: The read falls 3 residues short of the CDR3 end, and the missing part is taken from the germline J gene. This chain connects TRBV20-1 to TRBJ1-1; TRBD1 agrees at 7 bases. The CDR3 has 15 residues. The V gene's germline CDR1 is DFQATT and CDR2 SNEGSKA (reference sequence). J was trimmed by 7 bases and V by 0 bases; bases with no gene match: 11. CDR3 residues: CSARDFQGGGHEAFF. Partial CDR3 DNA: TGCAGTGCTAGAGATTTCCAGGGGGGAGGACATGAA.

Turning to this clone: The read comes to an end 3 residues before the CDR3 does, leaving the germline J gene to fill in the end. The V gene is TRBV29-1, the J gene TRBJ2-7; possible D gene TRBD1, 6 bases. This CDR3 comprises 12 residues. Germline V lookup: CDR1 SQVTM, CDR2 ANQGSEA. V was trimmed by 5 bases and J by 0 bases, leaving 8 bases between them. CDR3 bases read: TGCAGCGTTCGGGACAACTCCTACGAG. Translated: CSVRDNSYE. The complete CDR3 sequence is CSVRDNSYEQYF.

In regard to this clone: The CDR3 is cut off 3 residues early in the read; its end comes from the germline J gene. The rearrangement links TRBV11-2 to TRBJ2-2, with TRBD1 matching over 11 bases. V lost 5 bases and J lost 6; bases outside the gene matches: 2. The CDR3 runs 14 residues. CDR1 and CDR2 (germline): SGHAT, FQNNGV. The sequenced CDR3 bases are TGTGCCAGCAGCCAGGGACAGGGGGCCGGGGAG. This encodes CASSQGQGAGE. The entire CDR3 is CASSQGQGAGELFF.

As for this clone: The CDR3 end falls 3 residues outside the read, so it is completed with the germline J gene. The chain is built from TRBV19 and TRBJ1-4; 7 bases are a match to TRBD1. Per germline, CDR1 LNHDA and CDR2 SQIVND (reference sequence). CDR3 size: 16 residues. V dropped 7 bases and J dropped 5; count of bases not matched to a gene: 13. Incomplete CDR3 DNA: TGTGCCAGTACCGCCTCATGGACAGGCGAAAATGAAAAA. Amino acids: CASTASWTGENEK. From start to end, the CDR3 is CASTASWTGENEKLFF.

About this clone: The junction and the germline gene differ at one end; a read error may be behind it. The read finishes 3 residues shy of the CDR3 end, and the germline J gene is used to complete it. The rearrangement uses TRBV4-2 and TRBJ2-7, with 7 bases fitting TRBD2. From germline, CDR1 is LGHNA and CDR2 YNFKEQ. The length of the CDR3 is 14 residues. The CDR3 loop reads CASSRLADAYEQYF. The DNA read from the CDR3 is TGCGCCAGCAGCAGACTAGCTGACGCCTACGAG.

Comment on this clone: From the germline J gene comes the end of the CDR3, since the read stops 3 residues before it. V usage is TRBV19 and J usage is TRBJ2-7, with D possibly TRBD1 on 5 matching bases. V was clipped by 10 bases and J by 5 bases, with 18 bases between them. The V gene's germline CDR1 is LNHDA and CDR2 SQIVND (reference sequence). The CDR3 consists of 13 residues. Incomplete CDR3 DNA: TGTGCCACCACCGAGCCAGGGATGGACGAG. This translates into CATTEPGMDE. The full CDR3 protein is CATTEPGMDEQYF. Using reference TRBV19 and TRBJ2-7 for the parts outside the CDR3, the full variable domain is DGGITQSPKYLFRKEGQNVTLSCEQNLNHDAMYWYRQDPGQGLRLIYYSQIVNDFQKGDIAEGYSVSREKKESFPLTVTSAQKNPTAFYLCATTEPGMDEQYFGPGTRLTVT.

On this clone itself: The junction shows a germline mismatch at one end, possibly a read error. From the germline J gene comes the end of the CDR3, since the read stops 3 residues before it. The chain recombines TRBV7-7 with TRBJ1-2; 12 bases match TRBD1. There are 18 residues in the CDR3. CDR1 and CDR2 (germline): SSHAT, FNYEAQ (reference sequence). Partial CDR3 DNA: TGTGCTAGCAGGGCGGGACAGGGGGCGCGAGGAGCCAAAAACATC. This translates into CASRAGQGARGAKNI. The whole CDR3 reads CASRAGQGARGAKNIYTF.